This T cell receptor beta chain was recovered during a study of blood T cell repertoires in COVID-19. The V end lost 0 bases, the J end lost 4 bases, and 18 bases lay between the germline ends. The CDR3 has 17 amino acids. In germline, CDR1 is MGHRA, CDR2 YSYEKL. Original methodology: Counts of nucleated cells, estimated from reference gene primer amplification, were obtained. Some clones are missing from TCRdb's copy, which holds only in-frame ones; the method was immunoSEQ multiplex PCR. That table supplies the V and J calls and clone size; D and trimming were determined from the DNA. This table holds fewer than 350,000 clones, approximately 86% found once.

The sequence was collected from a man aged 40-49 years with active or convalescent COVID-19. The chain carries TRBV4-1 and TRBJ1-2; no firm D call. The sequenced sample consisted of peripheral blood. CDR3 region: CASSQEGYRRAVYGYTF. The CDR3 DNA reads TGCGCCAGCAGCCAAGAGGGTTATCGGAGGGCCGTCTATGGCTACACCTTC.